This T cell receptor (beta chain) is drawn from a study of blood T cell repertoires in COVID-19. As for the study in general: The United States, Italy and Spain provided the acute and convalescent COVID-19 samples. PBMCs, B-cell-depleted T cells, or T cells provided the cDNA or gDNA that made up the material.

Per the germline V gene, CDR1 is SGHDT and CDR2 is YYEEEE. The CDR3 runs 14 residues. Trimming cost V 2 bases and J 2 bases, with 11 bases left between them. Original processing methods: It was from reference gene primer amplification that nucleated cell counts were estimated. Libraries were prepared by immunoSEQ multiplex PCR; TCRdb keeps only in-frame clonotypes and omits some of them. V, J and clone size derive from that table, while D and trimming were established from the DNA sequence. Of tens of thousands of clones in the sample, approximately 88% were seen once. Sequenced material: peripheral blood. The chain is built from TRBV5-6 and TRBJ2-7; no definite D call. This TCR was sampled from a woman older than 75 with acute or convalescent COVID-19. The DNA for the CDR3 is TGTGCCAGCAGCTTTTATAGCTTTCCCTACGAGCAGTACTTC. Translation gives CASSFYSFPYEQYF.